This TCR beta chain was sequenced for a study of blood T cell repertoires in COVID-19. Across the study: PBMCs, B-cell-depleted T cells, or T cells were the source of the cDNA or gDNA that made up the material.

Profiling relied on immunoSEQ multiplex PCR, and the TCRdb table lists in-frame clones only, not all of them. The sample records around 250,000 clones, about 82% being singletons. V lost 6 bases to trimming and J lost 9 bases, with 15 bases between them. The CDR3 extends over 13 amino acids. This TCR derives from a woman aged 45-65 years who had recovered from COVID-19. V usage is TRBV12-3 or TRBV12-4 and J usage is TRBJ2-1; D perhaps matches TRBD1 (6 bases). The source material was PBMCs or T cells enriched from blood (not recorded which). This CDR3 reads CASSLTDSPEQFF. The CDR3 DNA sequence: TGTGCCAGCAGCTTGACGGACAGCCCTGAGCAGTTCTTC.